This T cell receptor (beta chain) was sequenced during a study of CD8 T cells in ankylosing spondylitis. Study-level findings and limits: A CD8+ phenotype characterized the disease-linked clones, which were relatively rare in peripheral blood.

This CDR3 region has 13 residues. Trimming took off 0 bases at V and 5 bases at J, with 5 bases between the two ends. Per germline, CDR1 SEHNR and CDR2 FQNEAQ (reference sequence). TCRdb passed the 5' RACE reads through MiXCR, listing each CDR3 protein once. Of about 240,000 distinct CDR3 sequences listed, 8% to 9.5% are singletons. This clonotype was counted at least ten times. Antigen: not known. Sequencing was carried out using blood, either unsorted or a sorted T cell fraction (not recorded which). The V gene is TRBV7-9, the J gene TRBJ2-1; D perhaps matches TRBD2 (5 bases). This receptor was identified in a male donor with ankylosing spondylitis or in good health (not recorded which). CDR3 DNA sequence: TGTGCCAGCAGCTTAGCACTAGACAATGAGCAGTTCTTC. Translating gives CASSLALDNEQFF.